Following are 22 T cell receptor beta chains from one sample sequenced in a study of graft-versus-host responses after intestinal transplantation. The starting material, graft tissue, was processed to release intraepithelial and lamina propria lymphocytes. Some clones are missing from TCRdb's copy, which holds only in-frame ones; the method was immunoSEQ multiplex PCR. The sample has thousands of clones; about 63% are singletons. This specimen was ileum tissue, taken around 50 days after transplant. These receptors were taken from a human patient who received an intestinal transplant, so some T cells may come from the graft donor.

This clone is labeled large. The CDR3 nucleotides are TGCGCCAGCAGCCAGTACAGGGTCGGTCAGCCCCAGCATTTT. It specifies CASSQYRVGQPQHF. V usage is TRBV4-1 and J usage is TRBJ1-5, with D tentatively TRBD1 (6 bases). CDR1 MGHRA and CDR2 YSYEKL come from the germline V gene. The length of the CDR3 is 14 residues. V lost 3 bases and J lost 6, with 12 bases in between.

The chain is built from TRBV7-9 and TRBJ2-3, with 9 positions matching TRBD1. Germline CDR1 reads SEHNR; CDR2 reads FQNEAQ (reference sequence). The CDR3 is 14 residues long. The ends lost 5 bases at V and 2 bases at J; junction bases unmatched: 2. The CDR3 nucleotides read TGTGCCAGCAGCAGGGACAGGGACACAGATACGCAGTATTTT. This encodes CASSRDRDTDTQYF.

The CDR3 DNA follows: TGTGCCAGTAGCCCGGGGGGGACCGGGGAGACCCAGTACTTC. Protein product: CASSPGGTGETQYF. The gene calls are TRBV19 and TRBJ2-5, with 8 bases identical to TRBD2. The germline CDR1 and CDR2 sequences are LNHDA and SQIVND (reference sequence). The junction had 8 bases not matched to a gene; V was cut back by 6 bases and J by 5 bases. This CDR3 region has 14 residues.

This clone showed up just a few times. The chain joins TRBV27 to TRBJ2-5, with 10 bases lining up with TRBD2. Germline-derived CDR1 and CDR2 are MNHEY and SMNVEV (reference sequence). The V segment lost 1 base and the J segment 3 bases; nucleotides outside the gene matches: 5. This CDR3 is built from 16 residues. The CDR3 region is CASSLYQRGGEETQYF. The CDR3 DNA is TGTGCCAGCAGTTTATACCAGCGGGGGGGCGAAGAGACCCAGTACTTC.

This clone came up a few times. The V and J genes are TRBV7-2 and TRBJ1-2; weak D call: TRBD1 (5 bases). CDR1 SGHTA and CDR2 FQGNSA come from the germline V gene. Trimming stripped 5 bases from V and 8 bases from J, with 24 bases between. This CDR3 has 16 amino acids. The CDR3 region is CASSDPPATTDGGYTF. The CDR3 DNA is TGTGCCAGCAGCGACCCACCGGCAACGACAGACGGGGGCTACACCTTC.

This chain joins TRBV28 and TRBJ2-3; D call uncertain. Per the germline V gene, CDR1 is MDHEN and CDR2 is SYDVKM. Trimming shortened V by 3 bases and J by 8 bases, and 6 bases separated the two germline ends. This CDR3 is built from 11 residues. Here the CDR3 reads CASSFESTQYF. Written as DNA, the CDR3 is TGTGCCAGCAGTTTTGAGAGTACGCAGTATTTT.

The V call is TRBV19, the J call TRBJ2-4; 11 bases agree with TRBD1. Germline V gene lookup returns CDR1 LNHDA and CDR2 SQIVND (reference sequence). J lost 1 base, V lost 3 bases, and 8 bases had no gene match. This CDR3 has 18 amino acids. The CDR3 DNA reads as TGTGCCAGTAGTATTGCCCGGGACAGGGGGTATGCCAAAAACATTCAGTACTTC. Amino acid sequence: CASSIARDRGYAKNIQYF. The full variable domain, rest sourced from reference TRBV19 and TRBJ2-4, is DGGITQSPKYLFRKEGQNVTLSCEQNLNHDAMYWYRQDPGQGLRLIYYSQIVNDFQKGDIAEGYSVSREKKESFPLTVTSAQKNPTAFYLCASSIARDRGYAKNIQYFGAGTRLSVL.

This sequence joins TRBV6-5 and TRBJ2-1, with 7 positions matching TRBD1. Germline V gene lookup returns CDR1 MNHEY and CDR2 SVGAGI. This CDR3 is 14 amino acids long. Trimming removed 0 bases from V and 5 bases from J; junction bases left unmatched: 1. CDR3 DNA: TGTGCCAGCAGTTACTCGGGACAGAACAATGAGCAGTTCTTC. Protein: CASSYSGQNNEQFF.

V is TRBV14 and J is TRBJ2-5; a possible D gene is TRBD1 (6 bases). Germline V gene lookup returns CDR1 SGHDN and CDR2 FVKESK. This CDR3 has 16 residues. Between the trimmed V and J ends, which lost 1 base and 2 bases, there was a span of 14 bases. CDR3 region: CASSQATGPYQETQYF. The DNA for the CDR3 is TGTGCCAGCAGCCAAGCGACAGGTCCCTATCAAGAGACCCAGTACTTC.

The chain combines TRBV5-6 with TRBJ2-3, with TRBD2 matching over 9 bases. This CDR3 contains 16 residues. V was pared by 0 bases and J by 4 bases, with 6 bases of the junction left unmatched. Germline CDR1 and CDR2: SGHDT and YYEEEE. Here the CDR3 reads CASSLAGLARPDTQYF. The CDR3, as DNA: TGTGCCAGCAGCTTGGCTGGACTAGCGAGACCAGATACGCAGTATTTT.

The CDR3 sequence is CASSLTPTDTQYF. The DNA of the CDR3 is TGTGCCAGCAGTTTAACTCCCACAGATACGCAGTATTTT. V and J are TRBV27 and TRBJ2-3; D call uncertain. The CDR3 extends over 13 amino acids. The ends were cut back, 2 bases at V and 2 bases at J, with 5 bases in the middle. CDR1 is MNHEY, CDR2 SMNVEV, per germline (reference sequence).

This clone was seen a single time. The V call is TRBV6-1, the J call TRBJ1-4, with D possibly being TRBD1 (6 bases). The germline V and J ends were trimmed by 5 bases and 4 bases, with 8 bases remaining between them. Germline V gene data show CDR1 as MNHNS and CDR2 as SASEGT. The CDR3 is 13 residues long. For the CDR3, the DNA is TGTGCCAGCAGTAGGGGGAATAATGAAAAACTGTTTTTT. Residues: CASSRGNNEKLFF.

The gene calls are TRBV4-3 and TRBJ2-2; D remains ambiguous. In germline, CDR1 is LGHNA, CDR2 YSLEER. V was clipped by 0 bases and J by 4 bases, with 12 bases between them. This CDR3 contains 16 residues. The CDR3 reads CASSQDVAGLTGELFF. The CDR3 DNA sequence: TGCGCCAGCAGCCAAGATGTCGCAGGCCTCACCGGGGAGCTGTTTTTT.

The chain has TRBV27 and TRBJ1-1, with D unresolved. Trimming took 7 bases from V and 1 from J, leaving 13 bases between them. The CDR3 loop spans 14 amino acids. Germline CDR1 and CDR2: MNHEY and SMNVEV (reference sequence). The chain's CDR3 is CASTPVPPNTEAFF. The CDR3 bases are TGTGCCAGCACCCCAGTCCCCCCGAACACTGAAGCTTTCTTT.

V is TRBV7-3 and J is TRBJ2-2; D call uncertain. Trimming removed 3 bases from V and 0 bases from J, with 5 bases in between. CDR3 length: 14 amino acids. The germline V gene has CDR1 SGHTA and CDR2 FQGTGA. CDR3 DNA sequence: TGTGCCAGCAGCTTTAGCTCGAACACCGGGGAGCTGTTTTTT. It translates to CASSFSSNTGELFF. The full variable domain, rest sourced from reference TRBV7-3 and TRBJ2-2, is GAGVSQTPSNKVTEKGKYVELRCDPISGHTALYWYRQSLGQGPEFLIYFQGTGAADDSGLPNDRFFAVRPEGSVSTLKIQRTERGDSAVYLCASSFSSNTGELFFGEGSRLTVL.

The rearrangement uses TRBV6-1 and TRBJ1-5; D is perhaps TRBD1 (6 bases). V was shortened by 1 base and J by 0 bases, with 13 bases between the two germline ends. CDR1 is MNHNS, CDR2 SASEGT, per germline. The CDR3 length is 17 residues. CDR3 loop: CASSEDWTDYSNQPQHF. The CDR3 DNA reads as TGTGCCAGCAGTGAAGATTGGACAGACTATAGCAATCAGCCCCAGCATTTT.

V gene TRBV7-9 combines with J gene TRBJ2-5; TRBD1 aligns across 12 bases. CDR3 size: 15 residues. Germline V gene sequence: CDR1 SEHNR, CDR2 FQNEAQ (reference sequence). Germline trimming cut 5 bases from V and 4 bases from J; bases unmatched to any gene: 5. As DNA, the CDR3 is TGTGCCAGCAGCCGCTCGGGACAGGGGGCAGAGACCCAGTACTTC. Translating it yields CASSRSGQGAETQYF.

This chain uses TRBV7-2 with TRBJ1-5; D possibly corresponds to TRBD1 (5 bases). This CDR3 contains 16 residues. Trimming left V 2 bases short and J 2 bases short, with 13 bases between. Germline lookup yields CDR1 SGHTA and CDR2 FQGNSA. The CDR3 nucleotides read TGTGCCAGCAGCTTATATGGGGGGGAAGGCAATCAGCCCCAGCATTTT. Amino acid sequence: CASSLYGGEGNQPQHF.

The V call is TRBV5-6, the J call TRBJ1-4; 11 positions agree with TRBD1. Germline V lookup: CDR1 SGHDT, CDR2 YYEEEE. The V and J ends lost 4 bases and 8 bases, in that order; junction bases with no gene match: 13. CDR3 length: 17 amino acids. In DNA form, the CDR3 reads TGTGCCAGCAGCCAAGGGACAGGGGGTGGTGTGTCGGAAAAACTGTTTTTT. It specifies CASSQGTGGGVSEKLFF.

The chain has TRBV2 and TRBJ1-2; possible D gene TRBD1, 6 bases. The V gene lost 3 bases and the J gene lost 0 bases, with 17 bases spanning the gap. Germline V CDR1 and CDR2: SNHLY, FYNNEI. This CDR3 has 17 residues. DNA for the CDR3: TGTGCCAGCAGTGATGACAGGCTGACCACCGCTAACTATGGCTACACCTTC. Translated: CASSDDRLTTANYGYTF.

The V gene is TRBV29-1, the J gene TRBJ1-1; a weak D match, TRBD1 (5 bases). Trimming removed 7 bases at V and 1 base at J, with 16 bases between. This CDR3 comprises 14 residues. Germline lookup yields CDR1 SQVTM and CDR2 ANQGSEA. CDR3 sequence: CSGEVGEANTEAFF. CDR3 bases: TGCAGCGGGGAGGTAGGGGAGGCGAACACTGAAGCTTTCTTT.

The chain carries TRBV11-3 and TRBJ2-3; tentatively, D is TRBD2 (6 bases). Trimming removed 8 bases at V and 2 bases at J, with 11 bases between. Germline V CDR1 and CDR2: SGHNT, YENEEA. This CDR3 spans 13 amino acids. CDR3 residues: CASSGTFTDTQYF. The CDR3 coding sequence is TGTGCCAGCTCCGGGACTTTCACAGATACGCAGTATTTT.